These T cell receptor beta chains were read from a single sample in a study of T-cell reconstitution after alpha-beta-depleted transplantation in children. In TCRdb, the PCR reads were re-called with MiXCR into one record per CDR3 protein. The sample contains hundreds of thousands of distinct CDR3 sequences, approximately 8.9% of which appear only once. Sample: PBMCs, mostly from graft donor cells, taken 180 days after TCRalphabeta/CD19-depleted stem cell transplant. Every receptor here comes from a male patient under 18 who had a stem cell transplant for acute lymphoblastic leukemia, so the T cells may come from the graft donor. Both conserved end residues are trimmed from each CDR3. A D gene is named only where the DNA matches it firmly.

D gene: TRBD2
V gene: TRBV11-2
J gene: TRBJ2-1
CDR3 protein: ASSLGRRVAGGRGNEQF

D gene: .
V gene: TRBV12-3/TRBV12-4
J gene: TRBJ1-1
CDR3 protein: ASSLYQGNTEAF

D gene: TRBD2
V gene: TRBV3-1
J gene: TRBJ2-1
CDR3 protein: ASSLAGLAGFNEQF

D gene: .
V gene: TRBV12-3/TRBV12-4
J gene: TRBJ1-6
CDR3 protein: ATRRGDGSPLH

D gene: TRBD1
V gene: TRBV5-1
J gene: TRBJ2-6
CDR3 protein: ASSLWGQGRTGANVLT

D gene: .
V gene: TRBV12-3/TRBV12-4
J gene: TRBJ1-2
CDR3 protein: ASSPDRSANYGYT

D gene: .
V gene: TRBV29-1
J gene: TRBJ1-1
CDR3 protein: SVERHSLNTEAF

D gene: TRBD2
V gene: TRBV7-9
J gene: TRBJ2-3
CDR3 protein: ASSFAGGPDTQY

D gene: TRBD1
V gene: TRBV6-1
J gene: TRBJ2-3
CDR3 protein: ASSQQGRADTQY

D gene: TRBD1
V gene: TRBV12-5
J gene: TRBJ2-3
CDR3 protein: ASGLVPTTGGGTDTQY

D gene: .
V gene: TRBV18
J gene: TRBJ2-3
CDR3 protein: ASSPTIRTDTQY

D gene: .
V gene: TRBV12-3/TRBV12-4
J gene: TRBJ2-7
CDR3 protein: ASSAGSLTYEQY

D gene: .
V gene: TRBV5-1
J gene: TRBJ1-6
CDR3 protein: ASSSVDGGGSPLH

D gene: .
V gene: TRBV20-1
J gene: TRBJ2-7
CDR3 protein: SARWKRGVPTYEQY

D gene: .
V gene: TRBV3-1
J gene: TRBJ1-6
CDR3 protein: ASSQEGGLMSPLH

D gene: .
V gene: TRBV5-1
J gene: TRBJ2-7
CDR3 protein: ASRGGRDYEQY

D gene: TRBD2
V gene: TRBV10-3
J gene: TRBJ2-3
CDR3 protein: AISGNSGSYDTQY

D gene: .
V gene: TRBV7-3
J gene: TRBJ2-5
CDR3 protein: ASSLTGLQETQY

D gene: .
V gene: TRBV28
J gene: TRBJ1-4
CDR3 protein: ASSPPLRHEKLF

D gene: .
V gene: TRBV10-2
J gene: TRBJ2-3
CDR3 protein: ASSKMGPSTDTQY

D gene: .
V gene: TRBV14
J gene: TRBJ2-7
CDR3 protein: ASSQVGLEQY

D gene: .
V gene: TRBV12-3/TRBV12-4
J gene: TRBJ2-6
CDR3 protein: ASSLNRGGSGANVLT

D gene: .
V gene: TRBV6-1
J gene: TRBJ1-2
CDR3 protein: ASRETKGYGYT

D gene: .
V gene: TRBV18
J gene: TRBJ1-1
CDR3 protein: ASSYKVGTEAF

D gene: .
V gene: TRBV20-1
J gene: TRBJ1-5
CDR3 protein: SARDRGTGNQPQH

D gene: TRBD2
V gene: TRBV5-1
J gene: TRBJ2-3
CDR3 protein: ASRTGLAEGDTQY

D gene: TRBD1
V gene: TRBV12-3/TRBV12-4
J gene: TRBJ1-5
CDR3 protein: ASSFRGDVNNQPQH